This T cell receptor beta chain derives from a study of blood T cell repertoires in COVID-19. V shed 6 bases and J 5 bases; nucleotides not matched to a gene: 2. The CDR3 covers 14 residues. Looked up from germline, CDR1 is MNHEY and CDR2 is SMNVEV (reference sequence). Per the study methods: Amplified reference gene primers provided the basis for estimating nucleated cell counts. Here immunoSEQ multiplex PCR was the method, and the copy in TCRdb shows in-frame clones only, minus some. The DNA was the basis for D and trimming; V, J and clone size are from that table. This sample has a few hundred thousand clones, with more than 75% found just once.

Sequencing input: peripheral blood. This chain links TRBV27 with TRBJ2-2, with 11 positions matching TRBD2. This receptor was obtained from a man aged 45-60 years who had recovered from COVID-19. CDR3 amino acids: CASRTSGMTGELFF. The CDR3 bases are TGTGCCAGCAGGACTAGCGGGATGACCGGGGAGCTGTTTTTT.